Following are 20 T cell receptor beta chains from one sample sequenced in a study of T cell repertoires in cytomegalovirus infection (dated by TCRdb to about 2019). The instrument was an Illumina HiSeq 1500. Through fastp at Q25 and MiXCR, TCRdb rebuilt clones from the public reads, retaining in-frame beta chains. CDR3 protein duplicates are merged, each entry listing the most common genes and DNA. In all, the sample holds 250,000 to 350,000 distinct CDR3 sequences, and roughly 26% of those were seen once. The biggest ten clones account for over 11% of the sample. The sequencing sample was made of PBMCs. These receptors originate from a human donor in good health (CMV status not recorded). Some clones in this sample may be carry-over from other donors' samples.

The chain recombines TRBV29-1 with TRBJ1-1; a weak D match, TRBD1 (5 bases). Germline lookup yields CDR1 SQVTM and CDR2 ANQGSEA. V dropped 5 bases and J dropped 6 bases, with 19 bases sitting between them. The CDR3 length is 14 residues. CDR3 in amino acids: CSVHRGSPGAEAFF. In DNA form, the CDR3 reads TGCAGCGTTCACCGGGGGTCACCTGGAGCTGAAGCTTTCTTT.

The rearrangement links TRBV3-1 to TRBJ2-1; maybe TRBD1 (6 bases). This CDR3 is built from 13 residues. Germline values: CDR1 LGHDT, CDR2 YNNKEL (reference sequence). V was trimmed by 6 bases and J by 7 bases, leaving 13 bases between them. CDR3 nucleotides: TGTGCCAGCAGGAGGGCAGGGGTGAATGAGCAGTTCTTC. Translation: CASRRAGVNEQFF.

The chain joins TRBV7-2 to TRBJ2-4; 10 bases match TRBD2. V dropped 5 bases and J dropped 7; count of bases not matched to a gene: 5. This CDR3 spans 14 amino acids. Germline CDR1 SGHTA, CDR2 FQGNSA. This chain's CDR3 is CASSPSGRGNIQYF. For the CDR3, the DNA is TGTGCCAGCAGCCCTAGCGGGAGAGGGAACATTCAGTACTTC. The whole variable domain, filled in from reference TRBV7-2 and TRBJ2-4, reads GAGVSQSPSNKVTEKGKDVELRCDPISGHTALYWYRQSLGQGLEFLIYFQGNSAPDKSGLPSDRFSAERTGGSVSTLTIQRTQQEDSAVYLCASSPSGRGNIQYFGAGTRLSVL.

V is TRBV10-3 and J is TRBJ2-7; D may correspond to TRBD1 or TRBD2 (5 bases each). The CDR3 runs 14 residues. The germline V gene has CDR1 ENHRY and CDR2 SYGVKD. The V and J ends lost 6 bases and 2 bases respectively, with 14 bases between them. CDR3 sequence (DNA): TGTGCCATCAGAGGGGAGAGGCCCACCTACGAGCAGTACTTC. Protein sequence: CAIRGERPTYEQYF.

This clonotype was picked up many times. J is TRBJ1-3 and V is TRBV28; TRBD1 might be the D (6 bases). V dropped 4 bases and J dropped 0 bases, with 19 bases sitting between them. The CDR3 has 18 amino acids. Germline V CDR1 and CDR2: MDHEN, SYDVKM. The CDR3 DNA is TGTGCCAGCAGTTCCATGGACCCCTTGACAGGCTCTGGAAACACCATATATTTT. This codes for CASSSMDPLTGSGNTIYF. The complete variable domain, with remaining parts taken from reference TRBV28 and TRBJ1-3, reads DVKVTQSSRYLVKRTGEKVFLECVQDMDHENMFWYRQDPGLGLRLIYFSYDVKMKEKGDIPEGYSVSREKKERFSLILESASTNQTSMYLCASSSMDPLTGSGNTIYFGEGSWLTVV.

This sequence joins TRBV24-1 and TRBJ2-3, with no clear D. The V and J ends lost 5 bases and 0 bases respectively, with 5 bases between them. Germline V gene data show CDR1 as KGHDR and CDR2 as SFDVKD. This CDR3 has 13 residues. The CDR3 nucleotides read TGTGCCACCAGTGGACGGAGCACAGATACGCAGTATTTT. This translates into CATSGRSTDTQYF.

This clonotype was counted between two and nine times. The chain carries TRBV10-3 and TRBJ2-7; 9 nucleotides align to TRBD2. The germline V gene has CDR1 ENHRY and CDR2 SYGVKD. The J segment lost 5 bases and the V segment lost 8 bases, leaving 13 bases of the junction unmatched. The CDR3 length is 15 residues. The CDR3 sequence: CAIAGGREGLDEQYF. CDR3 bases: TGTGCCATCGCGGGGGGGCGGGAGGGCCTCGACGAGCAGTACTTC.

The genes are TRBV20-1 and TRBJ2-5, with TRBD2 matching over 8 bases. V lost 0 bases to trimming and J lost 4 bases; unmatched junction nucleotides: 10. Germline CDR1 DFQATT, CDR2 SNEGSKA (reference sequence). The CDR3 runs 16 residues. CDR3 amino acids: CSARDRIAGRTETQYF. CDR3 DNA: TGCAGTGCTAGAGATCGAATAGCGGGACGTACAGAGACCCAGTACTTC.

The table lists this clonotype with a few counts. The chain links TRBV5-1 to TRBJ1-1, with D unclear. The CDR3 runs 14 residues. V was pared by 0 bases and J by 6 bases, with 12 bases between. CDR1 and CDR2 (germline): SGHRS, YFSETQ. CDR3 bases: TGCGCCAGCAGCTTGGTAGTGGGAAACGCTGAAGCTTTCTTT. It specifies CASSLVVGNAEAFF.

Written as DNA, the CDR3 is TGTGCCAGCATGGGCAGCCCTACGAACACCGGGGAGCTGTTTTTT. Translating gives CASMGSPTNTGELFF. This chain joins TRBV5-6 and TRBJ2-2; D remains unclear. The germline V gene encodes CDR1 SGHDT and CDR2 YYEEEE. This CDR3 has 15 residues. With 6 bases removed from V and 0 bases from J, the gap between germline ends came to 12 bases.

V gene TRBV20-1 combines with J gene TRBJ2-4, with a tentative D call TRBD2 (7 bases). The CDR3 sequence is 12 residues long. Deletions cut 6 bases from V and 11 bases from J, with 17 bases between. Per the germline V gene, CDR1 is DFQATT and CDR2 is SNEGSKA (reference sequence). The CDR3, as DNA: TGCAGTGCGACCCGGGGGGCCAACGTTCAGTACTTC. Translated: CSATRGANVQYF.

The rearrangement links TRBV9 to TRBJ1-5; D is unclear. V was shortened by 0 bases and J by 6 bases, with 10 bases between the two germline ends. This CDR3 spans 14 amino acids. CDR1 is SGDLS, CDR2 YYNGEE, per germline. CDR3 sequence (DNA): TGTGCCAGCAGCGTAGCAGGATTCGGTCAGCCCCAGCATTTT. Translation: CASSVAGFGQPQHF.

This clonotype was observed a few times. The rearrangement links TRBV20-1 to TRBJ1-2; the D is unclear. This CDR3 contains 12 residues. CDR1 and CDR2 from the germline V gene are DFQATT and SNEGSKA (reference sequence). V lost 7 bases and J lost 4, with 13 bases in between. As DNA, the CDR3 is TGCAGTGTTCGAGGGATCGGCTATGGCTACACCTTC. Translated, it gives CSVRGIGYGYTF.

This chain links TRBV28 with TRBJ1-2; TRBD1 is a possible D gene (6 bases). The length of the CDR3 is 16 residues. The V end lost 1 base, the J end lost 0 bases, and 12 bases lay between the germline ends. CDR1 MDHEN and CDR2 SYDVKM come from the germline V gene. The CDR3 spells CASSLFVTGSNYGYTF. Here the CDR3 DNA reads TGTGCCAGCAGTTTATTTGTCACAGGGTCTAACTATGGCTACACCTTC.

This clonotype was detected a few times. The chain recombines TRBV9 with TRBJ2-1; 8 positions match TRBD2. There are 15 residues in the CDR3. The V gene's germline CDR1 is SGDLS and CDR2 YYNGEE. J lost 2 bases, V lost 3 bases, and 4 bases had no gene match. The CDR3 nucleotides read TGTGCCAGCAGCGCAGCGGGAGACGCCTACAATGAGCAGTTCTTC. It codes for CASSAAGDAYNEQFF.

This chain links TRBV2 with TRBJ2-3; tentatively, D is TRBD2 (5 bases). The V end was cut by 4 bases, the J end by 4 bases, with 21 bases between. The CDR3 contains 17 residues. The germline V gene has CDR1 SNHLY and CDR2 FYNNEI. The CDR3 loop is CASSVLGNTRRADTQYF. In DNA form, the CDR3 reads TGTGCCAGCAGTGTGTTGGGCAACACCCGGCGGGCAGATACGCAGTATTTT.

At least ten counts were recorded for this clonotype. The CDR3 DNA follows: TGTGCCAGCAGTTTAAGGTTATATGGCTACACCTTC. Its protein is CASSLRLYGYTF. J is TRBJ1-2 and V is TRBV28; unclear D gene. V dropped 2 bases and J dropped 5 bases, with 6 bases sitting between them. Germline V gene data show CDR1 as MDHEN and CDR2 as SYDVKM. The CDR3 consists of 12 residues.

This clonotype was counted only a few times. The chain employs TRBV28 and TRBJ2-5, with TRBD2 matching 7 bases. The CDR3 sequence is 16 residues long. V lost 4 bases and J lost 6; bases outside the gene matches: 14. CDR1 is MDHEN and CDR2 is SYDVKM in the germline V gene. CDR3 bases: TGTGCCAGCAGTTCGGACGCGGCGGGAGTACGGAAGACCCAGTACTTC. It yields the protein CASSSDAAGVRKTQYF.

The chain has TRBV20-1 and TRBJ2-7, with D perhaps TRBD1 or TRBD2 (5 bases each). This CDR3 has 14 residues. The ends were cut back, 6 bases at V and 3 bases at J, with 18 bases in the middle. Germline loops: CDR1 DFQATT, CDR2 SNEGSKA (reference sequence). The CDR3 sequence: CSALRAGAGYEQYF. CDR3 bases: TGCAGTGCCTTGAGAGCCGGGGCCGGCTACGAGCAGTACTTC.

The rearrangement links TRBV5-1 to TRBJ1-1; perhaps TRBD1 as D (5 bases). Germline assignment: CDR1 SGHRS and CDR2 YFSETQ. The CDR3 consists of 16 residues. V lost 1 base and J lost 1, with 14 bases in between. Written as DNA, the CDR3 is TGCGCCAGCAGCTTGCCAGGAGGACACACGAACACTGAAGCTTTCTTT. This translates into CASSLPGGHTNTEAFF.